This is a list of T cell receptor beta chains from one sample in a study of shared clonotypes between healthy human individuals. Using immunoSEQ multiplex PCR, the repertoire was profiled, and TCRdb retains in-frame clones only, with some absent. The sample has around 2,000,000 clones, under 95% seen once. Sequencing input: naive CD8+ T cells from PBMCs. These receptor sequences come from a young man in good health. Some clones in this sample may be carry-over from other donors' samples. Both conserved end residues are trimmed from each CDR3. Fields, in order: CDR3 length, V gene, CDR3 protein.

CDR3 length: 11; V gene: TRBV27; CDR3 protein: ASSLAIYYEQY
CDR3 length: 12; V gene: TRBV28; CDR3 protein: ASSPQISGNTIY
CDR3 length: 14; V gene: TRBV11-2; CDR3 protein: ASSLDLERSYNEQF
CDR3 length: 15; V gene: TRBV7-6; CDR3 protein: ASSFRLAGGEGNEQF
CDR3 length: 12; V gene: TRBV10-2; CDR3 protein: ASSELGQLSGYT
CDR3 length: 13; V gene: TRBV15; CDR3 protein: ATSRESLAGAEQF
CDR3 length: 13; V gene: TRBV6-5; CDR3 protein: ASDYGRFGTGELF
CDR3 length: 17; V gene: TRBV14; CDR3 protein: ASSQDLVEVGPMNTEAF
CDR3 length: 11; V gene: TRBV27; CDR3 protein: ASSLSTASEAF
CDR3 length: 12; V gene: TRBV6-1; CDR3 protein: ASRPTSGTGEQY
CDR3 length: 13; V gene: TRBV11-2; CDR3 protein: ASRTRQGDTGELF
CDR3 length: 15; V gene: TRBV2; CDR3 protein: ASSEALGGFRDPEQY
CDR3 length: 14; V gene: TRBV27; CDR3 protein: ASSTRAPEAKNIQY
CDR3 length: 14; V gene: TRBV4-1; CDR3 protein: ASSQGSDRAGNTIY
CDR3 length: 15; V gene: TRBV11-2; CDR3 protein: ASSNPLWGRGFDEQF
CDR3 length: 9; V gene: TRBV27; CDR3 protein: ARPMESGLF
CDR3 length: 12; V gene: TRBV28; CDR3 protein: ASNPAGEPGGYT
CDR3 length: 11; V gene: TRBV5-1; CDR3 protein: ASRYGISYEQY
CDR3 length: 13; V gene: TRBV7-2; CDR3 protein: ASSLLGQGAGELF
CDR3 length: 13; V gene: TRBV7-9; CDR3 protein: ASSPFRGGHNEQF